Below, 24 T cell receptor beta chains from the same sample are listed, as sequenced in a study of beta chain features in type 1 diabetes. Since all of the isolated RNA was reverse transcribed, expressed TCRB transcripts were what got sequenced. TCRdb's table, derived via immunoSEQ multiplex PCR, lists solely in-frame clones and lacks some. The data contain over 500,000 clones, roughly a sixth of them singletons. Sequenced material: naive CD4+ T cells from blood. Receptors originate from a man between 18 and 29 years old in good health.

This rearrangement joins TRBV9 to TRBJ2-1; either TRBD1 or TRBD2 may fit D (6 bases each). The CDR3 is made up of 15 amino acids. V was pared by 0 bases and J by 8 bases, with 15 bases between. Germline V CDR1 and CDR2: SGDLS, YYNGEE. CDR3 DNA: TGTGCCAGCAGCGTAGTGGGGGGCCCCTGGGATGAGCAGTTCTTC. Translated, it gives CASSVVGGPWDEQFF.

The chain couples TRBV28 to TRBJ1-5; possible D gene TRBD1, 6 bases. This CDR3 is built from 14 residues. Deletions cut 7 bases from V and 2 bases from J, with 12 bases between. CDR1 and CDR2 from the germline V gene are MDHEN and SYDVKM. The CDR3 sequence is CASKGGIRNQPQHF. In DNA form, the CDR3 reads TGTGCCAGCAAAGGGGGGATTCGCAATCAGCCCCAGCATTTT.

The rearrangement links TRBV4-1 to TRBJ2-6; D is unresolved. CDR1 and CDR2 (germline): MGHRA, YSYEKL. The CDR3 has 17 residues. V was clipped by 2 bases and J by 0 bases, with 11 bases between them. The CDR3 region has the DNA TGCGCCAGCAGCCAACTCCACCAAAGCTCTGGGGCCAACGTCCTGACTTTC. It codes for CASSQLHQSSGANVLTF.

The chain recombines TRBV11-3 with TRBJ1-2; 8 bases are a match to TRBD1. There are 15 residues in the CDR3. CDR1 and CDR2 from the germline V gene are SGHNT and YENEEA. J gave up 3 bases and V 6 bases, and 9 bases lay outside the gene matches. CDR3 in amino acids: CASSPRTGRDYGYTF. CDR3 nucleotides: TGTGCCAGCAGTCCCCGGACAGGGCGCGACTATGGCTACACCTTC.

The J gene is TRBJ1-2, the V gene TRBV5-1; D perhaps matches TRBD1 (6 bases). Germline CDR1 is SGHRS and CDR2 is YFSETQ. Trimming took off 4 bases at V and 2 bases at J, with 12 bases between the two ends. The CDR3 spans 14 residues. CDR3 sequence reads: CASSTWDNNYGYTF. The CDR3 DNA reads as TGCGCCAGCAGCACCTGGGACAACAACTATGGCTACACCTTC.

This clone turned up a few times. V is TRBV5-4 and J is TRBJ2-5; D is unresolved. The V end was cut by 7 bases, the J end by 1 base, with 11 bases between. The germline CDR1 and CDR2 sequences are SGHNT and YYREEE (reference sequence). CDR3 length: 13 residues. The CDR3 DNA is TGTGCCAGCCGCGGACCGAGCCAAGAGACCCAGTACTTC. Its protein is CASRGPSQETQYF.

This clone has just a few counts. This chain connects TRBV27 to TRBJ1-2; TRBD1 aligns across 8 bases. This CDR3 has 13 residues. V trimming: 5 bases; J trimming: 8 bases; junction bases outside the gene matches: 7. CDR1 and CDR2 from the germline V gene are MNHEY and SMNVEV (reference sequence). In DNA form, the CDR3 reads TGTGCCAGCAGTCCCGGACAGGGACGCGGCTACACCTTC. Translated, it gives CASSPGQGRGYTF.

This clone was detected only a few times. This sequence joins TRBV7-2 and TRBJ2-2; D is undetermined. The CDR3 is 12 residues long. The V and J ends lost 1 base and 6 bases respectively, with 3 bases between them. From germline, CDR1 is SGHTA and CDR2 FQGNSA. The CDR3 region is CASSLGSGELFF. In nucleotides, the CDR3 is TGTGCCAGCAGCTTAGGTTCCGGGGAGCTGTTTTTT.

This clone has more than one count but fewer than ten. The chain employs TRBV30 and TRBJ2-5; D possibly corresponds to TRBD2 (5 bases). Germline CDR1 is GTSNPN and CDR2 is SVGIG (reference sequence). V was clipped by 7 bases and J by 0 bases, with 12 bases between them. The CDR3 is 13 residues long. The CDR3 DNA reads as TGTGCCTCTAGCACGGATTACCAAGAGACCCAGTACTTC. As protein: CASSTDYQETQYF.

V usage is TRBV19 and J usage is TRBJ1-1; the match to TRBD1 covers 7 bases. This CDR3 spans 14 amino acids. Germline V gene data show CDR1 as LNHDA and CDR2 as SQIVND (reference sequence). Losses at the gene ends were 7 bases for V and 0 bases for J; bases not matched to a gene: 5. The CDR3 nucleotides are TGTGCCAGTAATTACAGGGGAGTGAACACTGAAGCTTTCTTT. It codes for CASNYRGVNTEAFF.

This clone was detected only a few times. The rearrangement joins TRBV25-1 to TRBJ1-1; D possibly corresponds to TRBD1 (6 bases). CDR3 size: 14 residues. Trimming stripped 2 bases from V and 3 bases from J, with 10 bases between. Germline V CDR1 and CDR2: MGHDK, SYGVNS. CDR3 amino acids: CASSETGRHTEAFF. The DNA for the CDR3 is TGTGCCAGCAGTGAAACAGGGCGGCACACTGAAGCTTTCTTT. Supplemented by reference TRBV25-1 and TRBJ1-1, the full variable domain reads EADIYQTPRYLVIGTGKKITLECSQTMGHDKMYWYQQDPGMELHLIHYSYGVNSTEKGDLSSESTVSRIRTEHFPLTLESARPSHTSQYLCASSETGRHTEAFFGQGTRLTVV.

This chain uses TRBV25-1 with TRBJ2-2, with TRBD2 matching 14 bases. The length of the CDR3 is 16 residues. J was trimmed by 5 bases and V by 9 bases; bases with no gene match: 8. CDR1 is MGHDK, CDR2 SYGVNS, per germline. The CDR3 sequence is CASGTSGRRGTGELFF. CDR3 sequence (DNA): TGTGCCAGTGGGACTAGCGGGAGAAGGGGGACCGGGGAGCTGTTTTTT. Full variable domain (rest looked up from reference TRBV25-1 and TRBJ2-2): EADIYQTPRYLVIGTGKKITLECSQTMGHDKMYWYQQDPGMELHLIHYSYGVNSTEKGDLSSESTVSRIRTEHFPLTLESARPSHTSQYLCASGTSGRRGTGELFFGEGSRLTVL.

In nucleotides, the CDR3 is TGCGCCAGCAGCCAACCAGGGACGGAGGTTATAGCCAAAAACATTCAGTACTTC. Its protein is CASSQPGTEVIAKNIQYF. The rearrangement joins TRBV4-1 to TRBJ2-4, with D perhaps matching TRBD1 or TRBD2 (5 bases each). V lost 2 bases, J lost 0 bases, and 17 bases lay in between. The V gene's germline CDR1 is MGHRA and CDR2 YSYEKL. CDR3 length equals 18 residues.

This clone appeared a few times. The DNA of the CDR3 is TGCGCCAGCAGCGTCCCCTCGGTGGGCTATGGCTACACCTTC. It translates to CASSVPSVGYGYTF. The chain recombines TRBV4-1 with TRBJ1-2; no firm D call. V dropped 5 bases and J dropped 4 bases, with 14 bases sitting between them. The germline V gene has CDR1 MGHRA and CDR2 YSYEKL. This CDR3 is 14 amino acids long.

This clone was seen a few times. This rearrangement joins TRBV28 to TRBJ1-2, with TRBD1 matching 7 bases. Losses at the gene ends were 10 bases for V and 6 bases for J; bases not matched to a gene: 17. The CDR3 totals 15 residues. CDR1 is MDHEN, CDR2 SYDVKM, per germline. The CDR3: CATQPRDRVPNGYTF. CDR3 bases: TGTGCCACCCAACCCCGAGACAGGGTTCCGAATGGCTACACCTTC.

This clone has just a few counts. The CDR3 bases are TGCGCCAGCAGCCAAGACCGGGGGCGGCATGGCTACACCTTC. Residues: CASSQDRGRHGYTF. The chain couples TRBV4-3 to TRBJ1-2, with a tentative D call TRBD1 (6 bases). The CDR3 runs 14 residues. Per germline, CDR1 LGHNA and CDR2 YSLEER. Between the trimmed V and J ends, which lost 0 bases and 6 bases, there was a span of 11 bases.

The rearrangement joins TRBV5-4 to TRBJ1-1, with D possibly being TRBD1 (6 bases). This CDR3 has 15 amino acids. With 6 bases removed from V and 1 base from J, the gap between germline ends came to 16 bases. Germline assignment: CDR1 SGHNT and CDR2 YYREEE (reference sequence). CDR3 protein: CASILWGQRNTEAFF. Written as DNA, the CDR3 is TGTGCCAGCATCCTTTGGGGGCAGAGGAACACTGAAGCTTTCTTT.

The rearrangement links TRBV30 to TRBJ2-3; no clear D gene. This CDR3 is 13 amino acids long. Germline V lookup: CDR1 GTSNPN, CDR2 SVGIG (reference sequence). Deletions cut 4 bases from V and 4 bases from J, with 12 bases between. CDR3 in DNA: TGTGCCTGGACCCGGAGTGGGGCAGATACGCAGTATTTT. Protein product: CAWTRSGADTQYF.

This clone was detected a few times. The rearrangement uses TRBV13 and TRBJ1-3, with a weak D call TRBD1 (5 bases). Per the germline V gene, CDR1 is PRHDT and CDR2 is FYEKMQ (reference sequence). Trimming took 5 bases from V and 2 from J, leaving 13 bases between them. This CDR3 is 15 amino acids long. Here the CDR3 reads CASSPDPDTGNTIYF. As DNA, the CDR3 is TGTGCCAGCAGCCCGGACCCGGACACTGGAAACACCATATATTTT.

This clone appeared a few times. The genes are TRBV29-1 and TRBJ1-1; D not resolved. Germline V gene data show CDR1 as SQVTM and CDR2 as ANQGSEA. V lost 4 bases and J 12 bases, leaving 15 bases between the germline ends. This CDR3 region has 11 residues. CDR3 DNA: TGCAGCGTTGCCGGGCGGTGGGGTACTTTCTTT. This sequence encodes CSVAGRWGTFF.

This clone was picked up a small number of times. The V call is TRBV4-3, the J call TRBJ2-3, with TRBD2 identical over 11 bases. V lost 1 base and J lost 3; bases outside the gene matches: 3. The CDR3 runs to 16 residues. CDR1 and CDR2 (germline): LGHNA, YSLEER. The chain's CDR3 is CASSQVGTSGTDTQYF. CDR3 DNA: TGCGCCAGCAGCCAAGTGGGGACTAGCGGTACAGATACGCAGTATTTT.

This clone was detected a few times. The same CDR3 arises from other DNA sequences in this sample as well. The V gene is TRBV30, the J gene TRBJ1-1; D gene ambiguous. V shed 4 bases and J shed 1 base, with 10 bases lying between them. The V gene's germline CDR1 is GTSNPN and CDR2 SVGIG (reference sequence). CDR3 length: 13 residues. The CDR3 DNA reads as TGTGCCTGGAACGGACGGAAGAACACTGAAGCTTTCTTT. Protein sequence: CAWNGRKNTEAFF.

This clone was counted only a few times. This sequence joins TRBV4-3 and TRBJ2-3, with a possible D match to TRBD1 (5 bases). The germline V gene encodes CDR1 LGHNA and CDR2 YSLEER. The CDR3 extends over 14 amino acids. Trimming pared 3 bases from V and 1 base from J, leaving 8 bases between. CDR3 bases: TGCGCCAGCAGCCAGGGGCGCGGCACAGATACGCAGTATTTT. This encodes CASSQGRGTDTQYF.

J is TRBJ1-2 and V is TRBV28; possibly TRBD1 for D (6 bases). The CDR3 totals 14 residues. The germline V gene encodes CDR1 MDHEN and CDR2 SYDVKM. Trimming cost V 6 bases and J 2 bases, with 13 bases left between them. The CDR3, as DNA: TGTGCCAGCAGGAAAACTCAGGGGAACTATGGCTACACCTTC. Encoded protein: CASRKTQGNYGYTF.